This record concerns one T cell receptor (beta chain) sequence. All enrollees were roughly 18 to 89 years old and from fewer than 30 US areas. Cohort placement rested on clinical history that participants reported themselves. Germline CDR1 and CDR2: SGHTA and FQGTGA. There are 14 residues in the CDR3. V lost 7 bases and J lost 8; bases outside the gene matches: 6. The data belong to a study of blood T cell repertoires in COVID-19. Across the study: Samples representing acute and convalescent COVID-19 were sourced from the United States, Italy and Spain.

In the source study's methods: Nucleated cell number was recorded as an estimate derived from reference gene primer amplification. Generated by immunoSEQ multiplex PCR, the TCRdb table keeps only in-frame clones and is missing some. V, J and clone size were drawn from that table, and D and trimming were deduced from the DNA. The data show some 170,000 clones, 87% seen once. The sequenced material came from PBMCs or T cells enriched from blood (not recorded which). The source is a human donor with acute COVID-19. The donor label of this sample is uncertain. The genes are TRBV7-3 and TRBJ2-1, with 12 bases lining up with TRBD2. As DNA, the CDR3 is TGTGCCAGCAACCTAGCGGGGGGGCCTTATGAGCAGTTCTTC. Translation gives CASNLAGGPYEQFF.